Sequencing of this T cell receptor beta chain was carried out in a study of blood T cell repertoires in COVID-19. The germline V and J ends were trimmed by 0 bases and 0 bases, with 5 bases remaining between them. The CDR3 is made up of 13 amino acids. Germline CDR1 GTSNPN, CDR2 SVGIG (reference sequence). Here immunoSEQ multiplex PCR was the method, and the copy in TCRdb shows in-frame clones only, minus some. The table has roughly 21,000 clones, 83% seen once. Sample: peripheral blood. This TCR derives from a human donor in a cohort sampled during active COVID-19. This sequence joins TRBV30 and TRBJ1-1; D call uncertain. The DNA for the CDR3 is TGTGCCTGGAGTGTCAGATTGAACACTGAAGCTTTCTTT. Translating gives CAWSVRLNTEAFF.